The 25 T cell receptor beta chains below come from one sample, sequenced in a study of blood T cell repertoires in COVID-19. The assay was immunoSEQ multiplex PCR, and TCRdb's table has in-frame clones only and misses some. Here the sample spans 88,000 or so clones, less than 90% being singletons. The sequencing input was peripheral blood. All receptors derive from a man in his 60s with acute or convalescent COVID-19.

V is TRBV2 and J is TRBJ2-1, with a possible D match to TRBD2 (6 bases). Per the germline V gene, CDR1 is SNHLY and CDR2 is FYNNEI. The CDR3 extends over 15 amino acids. V lost 2 bases to trimming and J lost 6 bases, with 14 bases between them. This chain's CDR3 is CASSEFSGGANEQFF. The CDR3 coding sequence is TGTGCCAGCAGTGAATTCTCAGGAGGGGCCAATGAGCAGTTCTTC.

The rearrangement links TRBV6-5 to TRBJ2-7; D remains unclear. With 0 bases removed from V and 0 bases from J, the gap between germline ends came to 9 bases. The CDR3 totals 15 residues. Looked up from germline, CDR1 is MNHEY and CDR2 is SVGAGI. The CDR3 region is CASSYSLTYSYEQYF. The CDR3 nucleotides read TGTGCCAGCAGTTACTCCTTAACATACTCCTACGAGCAGTACTTC.

The genes are TRBV11-2 and TRBJ1-6; no firm D call. CDR3 length: 14 amino acids. Germline loops: CDR1 SGHAT, CDR2 FQNNGV. V was trimmed by 4 bases and J by 1 base, leaving 5 bases between them. Here the CDR3 reads CASSSRSYNSPLHF. The CDR3 DNA follows: TGTGCCAGCAGCTCCCGGTCCTATAATTCACCCCTCCACTTT.

The V and J genes are TRBV30 and TRBJ2-3, with D hard to call. The CDR3 totals 11 residues. The germline V gene has CDR1 GTSNPN and CDR2 SVGIG (reference sequence). V was cut by 1 base and J by 8 bases, with 7 bases left in between. CDR3 DNA: TGTGCCTGGAGTGCCCAGTCTACGCAGTATTTT. Encoded protein: CAWSAQSTQYF.

V usage is TRBV5-1 and J usage is TRBJ1-2, with TRBD1 identical over 8 bases. After removal of 0 bases from V and 4 bases from J, the junction contained 2 bases not matched to a gene. Germline-derived CDR1 and CDR2 are SGHRS and YFSETQ. The length of the CDR3 is 14 residues. For the CDR3, the DNA is TGCGCCAGCAGCTTGGCAGGGGGCGTCTATGGCTACACCTTC. Translation: CASSLAGGVYGYTF. Filled out from reference TRBV5-1 and TRBJ1-2, the complete variable domain reads KAGVTQTPRYLIKTRGQQVTLSCSPISGHRSVSWYQQTPGQGLQFLFEYFSETQRNKGNFPGRFSGRQFSNSRSEMNVSTLELGDSALYLCASSLAGGVYGYTFGSGTRLTVV.

This clone is a singleton in its sample. The CDR3 sequence: CASRRALDTQYF. Here the CDR3 DNA reads TGTGCCAGCAGGCGAGCCCTAGATACGCAGTATTTT. The chain has TRBV3-1 (or the pseudogene TRBV3-2) and TRBJ2-3; no firm D call. Germline values: CDR1 LGHDT, CDR2 YNNKEL (reference sequence). This CDR3 is 12 amino acids long. The germline V and J ends were trimmed by 6 bases and 5 bases, with 9 bases remaining between them.

This clone occurred once. The J gene is TRBJ1-5, the V gene TRBV30, with 9 bases aligning to TRBD1. The J segment lost 9 bases and the V segment lost 1 base, leaving 1 base of the junction unmatched. The length of the CDR3 is 12 residues. Germline V gene sequence: CDR1 GTSNPN, CDR2 SVGIG (reference sequence). This CDR3 reads CAWSATGGPQHF. CDR3 DNA: TGTGCCTGGAGTGCGACAGGGGGGCCCCAGCATTTT.

V is TRBV21-1 and J is TRBJ1-5. TRBV21-1 is assigned pseudogene status. The CDR3 covers 17 residues. The CDR3 DNA reads TGTGCCAGCAGCAAACAGTCCCCAGGAGGGTTCAATCAGCCCCAGCATTTT. Its protein is CASSKQSPGGFNQPQHF.

V usage is TRBV9 and J usage is TRBJ1-2, with 7 bases lining up with TRBD1. The V segment lost 4 bases and the J segment 0 bases; nucleotides outside the gene matches: 3. Germline CDR1 reads SGDLS; CDR2 reads YYNGEE. The CDR3 covers 14 residues. The CDR3 DNA reads as TGTGCCAGCAGCCCCGACAGGGCTAACTATGGCTACACCTTC. This translates into CASSPDRANYGYTF.

The count of this clone is one. The chain has TRBV18 and TRBJ1-3; D ambiguous. Germline CDR1 KGHSH, CDR2 LQKENI. The CDR3 has 13 amino acids. The ends were cut back, 3 bases at V and 0 bases at J, with 3 bases in the middle. This chain's CDR3 is CASSPNSGNTIYF. DNA for the CDR3: TGTGCCAGCTCACCCAACTCTGGAAACACCATATATTTT.

The CDR3 loop is CASSKNYRQMGEKLFF. In nucleotides, the CDR3 is TGTGCCAGCAGCAAAAATTACAGACAAATGGGTGAAAAACTGTTTTTT. The chain joins TRBV21-1 to TRBJ1-4; the D call TRBD1 from the table was never checked on the DNA. TRBV21-1 is labeled a pseudogene. This CDR3 is built from 16 residues.

The V gene is TRBV5-1, the J gene TRBJ1-2, with 7 positions matching TRBD1. J gave up 14 bases and V 4 bases, and 8 bases lay outside the gene matches. Germline V CDR1 and CDR2: SGHRS, YFSETQ. This CDR3 has 11 amino acids. The CDR3 is CASSGTGAVTF. The DNA for the CDR3 is TGCGCCAGCAGCGGAACAGGGGCCGTGACCTTC.

The CDR3 is CASSPGQGYGYTF. CDR3 coding DNA: TGTGCCAGCAGTCCGGGACAGGGATATGGCTACACCTTC. This chain connects TRBV12-3 or TRBV12-4 to TRBJ1-2; 9 positions match TRBD1. This CDR3 is 13 amino acids long. Losses at the gene ends were 5 bases for V and 5 bases for J; bases not matched to a gene: 3.

The V and J genes are TRBV27 and TRBJ1-4; weak D call: TRBD1 (5 bases). CDR3 size: 14 residues. Trimming removed 2 bases at V and 7 bases at J, with 11 bases between. CDR1 and CDR2 (germline): MNHEY, SMNVEV (reference sequence). The CDR3 sequence is CASSLQGSGEKLFF. The DNA of the CDR3 is TGTGCCAGCAGTTTACAGGGAAGTGGTGAAAAACTGTTTTTT.

For this clone: In the same sample, other DNA sequences code for this CDR3. The chain links TRBV6-5 to TRBJ1-5; 9 bases agree with TRBD1. Trimming removed 6 bases from V and 2 bases from J; junction bases left unmatched: 5. Looked up from germline, CDR1 is MNHEY and CDR2 is SVGAGI. This CDR3 has 15 residues. In DNA form, the CDR3 reads TGTGCCAGCAGCCCGGACAGGGGAGGCAATCAGCCCCAGCATTTT. Amino acids: CASSPDRGGNQPQHF.

This clone was seen a single time. The chain has TRBV30 and TRBJ2-4; TRBD1 might be the D (8 bases). Germline CDR1 is GTSNPN and CDR2 is SVGIG (reference sequence). There are 16 residues in the CDR3. Trimming removed 0 bases from V and 0 bases from J, with 12 bases in between. CDR3 coding DNA: TGTGCCTGGAGTGTACAGGGGGGGATAGCCAAAAACATTCAGTACTTC. This sequence encodes CAWSVQGGIAKNIQYF.

The gene calls are TRBV5-4 and TRBJ1-2, with D maybe TRBD1 (5 bases). The germline V gene has CDR1 SGHNT and CDR2 YYREEE (reference sequence). This CDR3 region has 10 residues. Trimming left V 4 bases short and J 11 bases short, with 9 bases between. In DNA, the CDR3 is TGTGCCAGCAGCGGGGGGTTATACACCTTC. Translation gives CASSGGLYTF.

The V gene is TRBV10-2, the J gene TRBJ1-4; D ambiguous. This CDR3 is 12 amino acids long. Trimming shortened V by 5 bases and J by 7 bases, and 8 bases separated the two germline ends. Germline-derived CDR1 and CDR2 are WSHSY and SAAADI. Written as DNA, the CDR3 is TGCGCCAGCAGTATGTCTAGTGAAAAACTGTTTTTT. Translated, it gives CASSMSSEKLFF.

The CDR3 here is CASSSRVPTRKAEAFF. CDR3 DNA sequence: TGTGCCAGCAGCAGCAGGGTACCAACCCGGAAAGCCGAAGCTTTCTTT. The chain employs TRBV5-8 and TRBJ1-1; a weak D match, TRBD1 (5 bases). This CDR3 is built from 16 residues. With 4 bases removed from V and 8 bases from J, the gap between germline ends came to 24 bases. From germline, CDR1 is SGHTS and CDR2 YDEGEE.

The chain employs TRBV13 and TRBJ1-1; D call uncertain. Germline CDR1 is PRHDT and CDR2 is FYEKMQ (reference sequence). This CDR3 spans 17 amino acids. Deletions cut 0 bases from V and 0 bases from J, with 14 bases between. The CDR3 coding sequence is TGTGCCAGCAGCTTAGGGGGAGGGTTGCAGGTGAACACTGAAGCTTTCTTT. It yields the protein CASSLGGGLQVNTEAFF.

Here the CDR3 reads CASSRQGALIVEQYF. The DNA of the CDR3 is TGTGCCAGCAGTCGTCAGGGGGCCTTAATTGTCGAGCAGTACTTC. This rearrangement joins TRBV27 to TRBJ2-7; 8 nucleotides match TRBD1. The CDR3 runs 15 residues. Germline V gene sequence: CDR1 MNHEY, CDR2 SMNVEV (reference sequence). The trim removed 5 bases at V and 6 bases at J, leaving 12 bases unmatched.

In DNA, the CDR3 is TGTGCCAGTAGTACCGGACAGGGTTTAGGGGTTCAGCCCCAGCATTTT. As protein: CASSTGQGLGVQPQHF. The chain recombines TRBV19 with TRBJ1-5, with TRBD1 identical over 8 bases. Losses at the gene ends were 4 bases for V and 6 bases for J; bases not matched to a gene: 11. The germline gives CDR1 LNHDA, CDR2 SQIVND (reference sequence). This CDR3 region has 16 residues.

The rearrangement joins TRBV18 to TRBJ1-1; D is unresolved. Germline CDR1 and CDR2: KGHSH and LQKENI. CDR3 length equals 15 residues. Trimming took 2 bases from V and 1 from J, leaving 11 bases between them. The CDR3 region is CASSPSPRGNTEAFF. In DNA, the CDR3 is TGTGCCAGCTCACCATCCCCGCGCGGGAACACTGAAGCTTTCTTT.

The chain joins TRBV2 to TRBJ2-2; unclear D gene. In germline, CDR1 is SNHLY, CDR2 FYNNEI. CDR3 length equals 13 residues. V dropped 6 bases and J dropped 3 bases, with 8 bases sitting between them. The CDR3 loop is CASRGDYTGELFF. The CDR3, as DNA: TGTGCCAGCAGGGGTGACTACACCGGGGAGCTGTTTTTT. Using reference TRBV2 and TRBJ2-2 for the parts outside the CDR3, the full variable domain is EPEVTQTPSHQVTQMGQEVILRCVPISNHLYFYWYRQILGQKVEFLVSFYNNEISEKSEIFDDQFSVERPDGSNFTLKIRSTKLEDSAMYFCASRGDYTGELFFGEGSRLTVL.

This clone was seen a few times. The V call is TRBV15, the J call TRBJ2-5, with 9 bases that match TRBD1. From germline, CDR1 is LNHNV and CDR2 YYDKDF (reference sequence). V trimming: 7 bases; J trimming: 5 bases; junction bases outside the gene matches: 11. The CDR3 extends over 15 amino acids. The CDR3 region is CATTEGQGTWETQYF. In DNA, the CDR3 is TGTGCCACCACGGAAGGACAGGGGACTTGGGAGACCCAGTACTTC.